The clone carrying this TCR beta chain occurred many times. V lost 5 bases and J 1 base, leaving 14 bases between the germline ends. The CDR3 is made up of 16 amino acids. Germline CDR1 reads PRHDT; CDR2 reads FYEKMQ (reference sequence). Building the TCR beta libraries relied on iRepertoire HTBI primers, and CDR3 regions underwent Arm-PCR. MiXCR was run by TCRdb on the multiplex PCR reads, yielding one entry per CDR3 protein. The sample holds a few hundred thousand distinct CDR3 sequences, 12% seen once. The data were obtained in a study of regulatory T cells in long-lasting Graves disease. Study information: Graves' cases, newly diagnosed, had used antithyroid drugs under 3 months.

As to time point: newly diagnosed GD, antithyroid drugs for less than 3 months. Construction of the TCR library relied on RNA isolated from PBMCs. With EDTA tubes as the receptacles, about 9 milliliters of peripheral blood were drawn. Separately, the same data were catalogued under a study of T cells in Graves' hyperthyroidism and ophthalmopathy. That investigation notes: HTBI primers were employed in a first-round RT-PCR of the TCR CDR3. Blood samples included most of the expanded thyroid clonotypes exceeding 0.001.

This specimen was peripheral blood mononuclear cells (PBMCs), taken at new diagnosis, from a patient treated with antithyroid drugs. The source of this sequence is a woman under 30 with Graves disease. This rearrangement joins TRBV13 to TRBJ2-2; unclear D gene. CDR3 region: CASSLRRWMNTGELFF. The CDR3 DNA follows: TGTGCCAGCAGCCTTAGACGGTGGATGAACACCGGGGAGCTGTTTTTT.